This T cell receptor beta chain was identified during a study of shared clonotypes between healthy human individuals. Whole-study results and caveats: Clonotype sharing among donors likely depends on sequencing depth.

Donors had no recently reported acute infections or vaccinations and were HIV-negative. Every immunoSEQ plate was one replicate of a subset's evenly spread DNA. Profiling relied on immunoSEQ multiplex PCR, and the TCRdb table lists in-frame clones only, not all of them. The data hold some 2 million clones, with roughly 96% observed a single time. On this clone itself: Its antigen is unidentified.

Germline assignment: CDR1 ENHRY and CDR2 SYGVKD. V trimming: 2 bases; J trimming: 8 bases; junction bases outside the gene matches: 4. This CDR3 is 14 amino acids long. The chain couples TRBV10-3 to TRBJ2-1; 9 bases align to TRBD1. The TCR was taken from a young man in good health. Sequences were obtained from naive CD4+ T cells sorted from blood. Subset: CD45RA+ positively selected. CDR3 bases: TGTGCCATCAGTGAGGGGACAGGGCAGGATGAGCAGTTCTTC. As protein: CAISEGTGQDEQFF.